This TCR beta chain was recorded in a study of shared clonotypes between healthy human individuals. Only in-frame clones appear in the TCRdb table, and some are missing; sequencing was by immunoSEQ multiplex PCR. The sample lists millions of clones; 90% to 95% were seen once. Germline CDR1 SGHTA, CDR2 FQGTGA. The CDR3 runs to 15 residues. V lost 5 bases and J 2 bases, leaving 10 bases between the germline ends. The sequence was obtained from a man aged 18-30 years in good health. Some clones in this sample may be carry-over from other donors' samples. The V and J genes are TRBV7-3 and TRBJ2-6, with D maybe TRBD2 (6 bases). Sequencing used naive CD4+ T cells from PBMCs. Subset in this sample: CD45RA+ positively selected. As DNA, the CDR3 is TGTGCCAGCAGCCAGGGACTGCCTGGGGCCAACGTCCTGACTTTC. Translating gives CASSQGLPGANVLTF. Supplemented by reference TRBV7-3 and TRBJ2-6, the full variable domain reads GAGVSQTPSNKVTEKGKYVELRCDPISGHTALYWYRQSLGQGPEFLIYFQGTGAADDSGLPNDRFFAVRPEGSVSTLKIQRTERGDSAVYLCASSQGLPGANVLTFGAGSRLTVL.